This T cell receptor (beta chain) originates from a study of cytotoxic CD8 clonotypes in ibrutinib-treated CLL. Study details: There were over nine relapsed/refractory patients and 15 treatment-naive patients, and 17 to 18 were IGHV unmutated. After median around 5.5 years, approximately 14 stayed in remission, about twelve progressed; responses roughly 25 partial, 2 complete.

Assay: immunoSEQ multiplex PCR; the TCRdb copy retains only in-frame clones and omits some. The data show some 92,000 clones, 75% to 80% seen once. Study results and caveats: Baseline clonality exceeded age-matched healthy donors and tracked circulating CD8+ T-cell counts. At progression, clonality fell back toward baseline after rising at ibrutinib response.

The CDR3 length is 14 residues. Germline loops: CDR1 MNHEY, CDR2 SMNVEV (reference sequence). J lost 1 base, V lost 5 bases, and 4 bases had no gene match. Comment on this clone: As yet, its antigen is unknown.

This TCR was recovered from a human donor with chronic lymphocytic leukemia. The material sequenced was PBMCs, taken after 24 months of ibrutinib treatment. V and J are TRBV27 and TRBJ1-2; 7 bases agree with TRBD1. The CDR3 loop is CASSVDRHNYGYTF. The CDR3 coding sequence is TGTGCCAGCAGTGTGGACAGGCATAACTATGGCTACACCTTC.